These 20 T cell receptor beta chains originate from one sample sequenced in a study of cytomegalovirus exposure and HLA in healthy donors. The primer mix had 60 Vbeta and 13 Jbeta primers. Only in-frame clones appear in the TCRdb table, and some are missing; sequencing was by immunoSEQ multiplex PCR. This table has around 130,000 clones, 60% to 85% appearing once. Sequencing was done on a sample of PBMCs. Receptors originate from a human donor in good health.

The V gene is TRBV18, the J gene TRBJ1-1; D is unclear. Germline V gene sequence: CDR1 KGHSH, CDR2 LQKENI. V lost 6 bases, J lost 1 base, and 12 bases lay in between. This CDR3 has 14 amino acids. The CDR3 here is CASSPLTENTEAFF. The DNA of the CDR3 is TGTGCCAGCTCTCCTCTCACAGAGAACACTGAAGCTTTCTTT.

J is TRBJ1-6 and V is TRBV6-7, with D perhaps matching TRBD1 (5 bases). TRBV6-7 is known as an ORF, though its function is uncertain. Deletions cut 7 bases from V and 0 bases from J, with 19 bases between. This CDR3 has 18 amino acids. The CDR3 nucleotides are TGTGCCAGCACCCCTTTGGGGCCCCCTAGCTCCTATAATTCACCCCTCCACTTT. It codes for CASTPLGPPSSYNSPLHF.

In regard to this clone: A read error may produce the germline difference seen at one junction end. This chain links TRBV7-9 with TRBJ2-1, with D perhaps TRBD2 (6 bases). This CDR3 has 12 residues. Germline V gene sequence: CDR1 SEHNR, CDR2 FQNEAQ (reference sequence). CDR3 amino acids: CSSSLSLRGEFF. CDR3 DNA: TGTTCCAGCAGCTTAAGCTTGCGGGGAGAGTTCTTC.

V usage is TRBV4-2 and J usage is TRBJ2-3; TRBD2 is a possible D gene (6 bases). CDR3 size: 18 residues. The V gene's germline CDR1 is LGHNA and CDR2 YNFKEQ. Between the trimmed V and J ends, which lost 2 bases and 4 bases, there was a span of 22 bases. CDR3 amino acids: CASSQPGEAGRRADTQYF. CDR3 bases: TGTGCCAGCAGCCAACCTGGCGAGGCGGGACGGAGGGCAGATACGCAGTATTTT.

This clone was seen only once. J is TRBJ2-3 and V is TRBV19; maybe TRBD1 (6 bases). The CDR3 consists of 14 residues. Trimming took 6 bases from V and 2 from J, leaving 12 bases between them. Germline assignment: CDR1 LNHDA and CDR2 SQIVND (reference sequence). The CDR3 bases are TGTGCCAGTAGCCCACAGGGCCCCACAGATACGCAGTATTTT. Translated: CASSPQGPTDTQYF.

The V gene is TRBV20-1, the J gene TRBJ1-2, with 7 nucleotides matching TRBD1. V was pared by 2 bases and J by 8 bases, with 2 bases of the junction left unmatched. The germline gives CDR1 DFQATT, CDR2 SNEGSKA (reference sequence). CDR3 length: 11 residues. CDR3 nucleotides: TGCAGTGCTAGACAGGGGGTAGGCTACACCTTC. Its translation: CSARQGVGYTF.

This clone was detected a few times. The chain combines TRBV9 with TRBJ2-1, with TRBD2 identical over 12 bases. CDR1 SGDLS and CDR2 YYNGEE come from the germline V gene. V shed 5 bases, J shed 8 bases, and the junction held 8 bases outside the gene matches. The length of the CDR3 is 15 residues. Here the CDR3 DNA reads TGTGCCAGCAGTGAACTAGCGGGGGGAATAGATGAGCAGTTCTTC. It encodes CASSELAGGIDEQFF. Drawing the rest from reference TRBV9 and TRBJ2-1, the complete variable domain is DSGVTQTPKHLITATGQRVTLRCSPRSGDLSVYWYQQSLDQGLQFLIQYYNGEERAKGNILERFSAQQFPDLHSELNLSSLELGDSALYFCASSELAGGIDEQFFGPGTRLTVL.

This sequence joins TRBV6-1 and TRBJ2-1, with TRBD2 identical over 8 bases. The V and J ends lost 1 base and 7 bases, in that order; junction bases with no gene match: 12. Germline CDR1 is MNHNS and CDR2 is SASEGT. The CDR3 consists of 17 residues. In nucleotides, the CDR3 is TGTGCCAGCAGTGAAGTATCGGCTAGCGGGCCTGGGAATGAGCAGTTCTTC. Amino acids: CASSEVSASGPGNEQFF.

This clone was recorded a few times. The chain joins TRBV2 to TRBJ1-4; D ambiguous. Germline V gene sequence: CDR1 SNHLY, CDR2 FYNNEI. Trimming pared 8 bases from V and 0 bases from J, leaving 10 bases between. The CDR3 contains 14 residues. The CDR3 coding sequence is TGTGCCAGCTGGACGGACTCAACTAATGAAAAACTGTTTTTT. Translation: CASWTDSTNEKLFF.

The rearrangement joins TRBV7-9 to TRBJ2-2, with 7 bases that match TRBD1. There are 15 residues in the CDR3. Germline V gene lookup returns CDR1 SEHNR and CDR2 FQNEAQ (reference sequence). V shed 6 bases and J 5 bases; nucleotides not matched to a gene: 9. Here the CDR3 reads CASRPRTGGTGELFF. The DNA of the CDR3 is TGTGCCAGCAGACCAAGGACAGGCGGGACCGGGGAGCTGTTTTTT. The full variable domain, rest sourced from reference TRBV7-9 and TRBJ2-2, is DTGVSQNPRHKITKRGQNVTFRCDPISEHNRLYWYRQTLGQGPEFLTYFQNEAQLEKSRLLSDRFSAERPKGSFSTLEIQRTEQGDSAMYLCASRPRTGGTGELFFGEGSRLTVL.

The V and J genes are TRBV9 and TRBJ2-3, with 10 bases lining up with TRBD2. Germline V gives CDR1 SGDLS, CDR2 YYNGEE. V shed 0 bases and J 2 bases; nucleotides not matched to a gene: 3. This CDR3 is built from 16 residues. CDR3 residues: CASSVGTSGVTDTQYF. The CDR3 nucleotides read TGTGCCAGCAGCGTAGGAACTAGCGGGGTCACAGATACGCAGTATTTT.

The rearrangement joins TRBV5-4 to TRBJ2-5; 8 nucleotides match TRBD2. The CDR3 runs to 15 residues. J lost 4 bases, V lost 0 bases, and 5 bases had no gene match. Germline lookup yields CDR1 SGHNT and CDR2 YYREEE (reference sequence). The CDR3 nucleotides are TGTGCCAGCAGCTTGGCGGGGGGGCCCCCAGAGACCCAGTACTTC. It yields the protein CASSLAGGPPETQYF.

V is TRBV5-6 and J is TRBJ1-4; D ambiguous. There are 15 residues in the CDR3. Trimming left V 1 base short and J 5 bases short, with 12 bases between. The germline V gene has CDR1 SGHDT and CDR2 YYEEEE. The DNA for the CDR3 is TGTGCCAGCAGCTTGTTTGCGAAAGCAAATGAAAAACTGTTTTTT. Translated: CASSLFAKANEKLFF.

The rearrangement joins TRBV11-3 to TRBJ2-2, with 7 nucleotides matching TRBD1. Germline loops: CDR1 SGHNT, CDR2 YENEEA. The length of the CDR3 is 14 residues. V lost 5 bases to trimming and J lost 4 bases; unmatched junction nucleotides: 4. The CDR3 sequence is CASSPGTATGELFF. CDR3 DNA: TGTGCCAGCAGCCCTGGGACAGCCACCGGGGAGCTGTTTTTT.

The V gene is TRBV9, the J gene TRBJ1-2; no clear D gene. The CDR3 contains 13 residues. V lost 7 bases to trimming and J lost 2 bases, with 12 bases between them. The V gene's germline CDR1 is SGDLS and CDR2 YYNGEE. As DNA, the CDR3 is TGTGCCAGCGGTGGACTGTCCAACTATGGCTACACCTTC. Amino acids: CASGGLSNYGYTF.

The DNA of the CDR3 is TGTGCCAGTAAGACTAGCGGGGGGACGGAGCAGTTCTTC. It codes for CASKTSGGTEQFF. The J gene is TRBJ2-1, the V gene TRBV6-1; 13 bases fit TRBD2. Per germline, CDR1 MNHNS and CDR2 SASEGT. The length of the CDR3 is 13 residues. Germline trimming cut 9 bases from V and 10 bases from J; bases unmatched to any gene: 6.

The chain joins TRBV7-3 to TRBJ2-3; no firm D call. With 5 bases removed from V and 2 bases from J, the gap between germline ends came to 14 bases. The CDR3 consists of 15 residues. CDR1 and CDR2 (germline): SGHTA, FQGTGA. CDR3 region: CASSPSYTNTDTQYF. CDR3 DNA: TGTGCCAGCAGCCCAAGTTACACGAACACAGATACGCAGTATTTT.

The chain links TRBV6-6 to TRBJ1-4; D is perhaps TRBD1 (6 bases). This CDR3 comprises 14 residues. Germline V CDR1 and CDR2: MNHNY, SVGAGI (reference sequence). Trimming removed 6 bases from V and 3 bases from J, with 11 bases in between. Here the CDR3 DNA reads TGTGCCAGCAGCCAAGGGGGGGCTAATGAAAAACTGTTTTTT. Encoded protein: CASSQGGANEKLFF.

The J gene is TRBJ2-7, the V gene TRBV6-5, with 7 bases fitting TRBD1. V dropped 6 bases and J dropped 2; count of bases not matched to a gene: 7. Germline CDR1 MNHEY, CDR2 SVGAGI. This CDR3 region has 14 residues. CDR3 protein: CASRMTGSTYEQYF. The CDR3 bases are TGTGCCAGCAGAATGACAGGGTCTACCTACGAGCAGTACTTC.

The V and J genes are TRBV19 and TRBJ1-1; the D is unclear. Germline V gives CDR1 LNHDA, CDR2 SQIVND (reference sequence). The V end lost 8 bases, the J end lost 4 bases, and 11 bases lay between the germline ends. The CDR3 totals 12 residues. In DNA, the CDR3 is TGTGCCAGTGTAAAAGGAGTCACTGAAGCTTTCTTT. Translated: CASVKGVTEAFF.